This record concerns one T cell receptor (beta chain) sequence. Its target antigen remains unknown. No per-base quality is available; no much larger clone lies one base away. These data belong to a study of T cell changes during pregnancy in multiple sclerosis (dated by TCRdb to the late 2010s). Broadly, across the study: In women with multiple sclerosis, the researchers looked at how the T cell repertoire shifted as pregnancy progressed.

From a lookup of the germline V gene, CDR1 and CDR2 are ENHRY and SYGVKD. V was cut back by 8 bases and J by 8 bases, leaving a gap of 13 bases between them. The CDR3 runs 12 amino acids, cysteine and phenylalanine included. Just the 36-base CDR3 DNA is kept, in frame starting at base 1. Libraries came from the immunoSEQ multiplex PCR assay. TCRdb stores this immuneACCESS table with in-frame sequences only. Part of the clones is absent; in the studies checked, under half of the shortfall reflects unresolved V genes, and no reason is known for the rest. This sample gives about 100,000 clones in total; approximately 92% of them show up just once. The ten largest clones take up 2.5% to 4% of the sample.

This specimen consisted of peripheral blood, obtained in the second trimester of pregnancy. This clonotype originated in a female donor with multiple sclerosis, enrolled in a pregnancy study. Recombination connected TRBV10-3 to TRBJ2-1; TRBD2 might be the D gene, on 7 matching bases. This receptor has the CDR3 CAIRWGGDEQFF. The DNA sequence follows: TGTGCCATCCGGTGGGGGGGCGATGAGCAGTTCTTC.